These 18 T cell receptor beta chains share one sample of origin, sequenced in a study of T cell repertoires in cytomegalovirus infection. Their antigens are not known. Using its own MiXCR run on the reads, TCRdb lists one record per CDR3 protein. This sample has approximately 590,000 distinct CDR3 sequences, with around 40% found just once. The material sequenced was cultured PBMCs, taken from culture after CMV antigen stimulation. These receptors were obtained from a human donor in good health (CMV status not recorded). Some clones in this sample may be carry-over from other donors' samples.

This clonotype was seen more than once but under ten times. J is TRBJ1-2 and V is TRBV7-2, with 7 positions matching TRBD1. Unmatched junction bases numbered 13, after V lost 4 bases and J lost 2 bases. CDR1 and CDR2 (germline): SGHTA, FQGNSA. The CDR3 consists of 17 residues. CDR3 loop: CASSSPRGLGVNYGYTF. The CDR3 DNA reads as TGTGCCAGCAGCTCCCCTAGGGGGCTCGGGGTAAACTATGGCTACACCTTC. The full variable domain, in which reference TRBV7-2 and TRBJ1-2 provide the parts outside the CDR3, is GAGVSQSPSNKVTEKGKDVELRCDPISGHTALYWYRQSLGQGLEFLIYFQGNSAPDKSGLPSDRFSAERTGGSVSTLTIQRTQQEDSAVYLCASSSPRGLGVNYGYTFGSGTRLTVV.

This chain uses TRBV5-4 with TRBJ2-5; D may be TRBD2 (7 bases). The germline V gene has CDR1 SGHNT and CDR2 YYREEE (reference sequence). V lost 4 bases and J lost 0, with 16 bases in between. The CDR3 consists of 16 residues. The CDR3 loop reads CASSPRGGDYQETQYF. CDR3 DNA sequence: TGTGCCAGCAGCCCTAGGGGGGGAGACTACCAAGAGACCCAGTACTTC.

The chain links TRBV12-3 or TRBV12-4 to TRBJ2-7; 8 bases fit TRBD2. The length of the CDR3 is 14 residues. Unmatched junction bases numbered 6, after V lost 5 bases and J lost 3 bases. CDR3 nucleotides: TGTGCCAGCAGTCCCCAACTAGCGGTCTACGAGCAGTACTTC. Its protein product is CASSPQLAVYEQYF.

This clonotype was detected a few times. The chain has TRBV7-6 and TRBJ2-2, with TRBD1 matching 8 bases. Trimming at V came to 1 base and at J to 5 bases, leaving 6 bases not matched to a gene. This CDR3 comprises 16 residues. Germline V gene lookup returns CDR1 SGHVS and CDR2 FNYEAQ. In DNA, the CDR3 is TGTGCCAGCAGCTTAGGGCAGGGGGCTGCAACCGGGGAGCTGTTTTTT. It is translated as CASSLGQGAATGELFF.

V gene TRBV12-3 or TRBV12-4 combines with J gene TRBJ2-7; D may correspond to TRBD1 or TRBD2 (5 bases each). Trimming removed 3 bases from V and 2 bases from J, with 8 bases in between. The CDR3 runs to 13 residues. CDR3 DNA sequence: TGTGCCAGCAGTTTGCTGGGGGCCTACGAGCAGTACTTC. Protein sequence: CASSLLGAYEQYF.

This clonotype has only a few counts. The CDR3 DNA reads as TGTGCCAGCAGCCCCTACGGGTCCTACGAGCAGTTCTTC. Residues: CASSPYGSYEQFF. The V gene is TRBV7-9, the J gene TRBJ2-1; no reliable D call. Germline V gene lookup returns CDR1 SEHNR and CDR2 FQNEAQ (reference sequence). The CDR3 totals 13 residues. V lost 5 bases, J lost 10 bases, and 15 bases lay in between.

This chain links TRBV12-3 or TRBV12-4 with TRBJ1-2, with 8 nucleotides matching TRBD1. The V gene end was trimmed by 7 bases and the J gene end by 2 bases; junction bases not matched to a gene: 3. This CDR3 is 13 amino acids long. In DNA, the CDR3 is TGTGCCAGCAACCGACAGGGGAACTATGGCTACACCTTC. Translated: CASNRQGNYGYTF.

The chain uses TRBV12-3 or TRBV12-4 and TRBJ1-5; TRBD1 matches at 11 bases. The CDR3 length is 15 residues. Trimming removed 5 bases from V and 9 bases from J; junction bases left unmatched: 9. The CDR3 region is CASSRTGGSSGPQHF. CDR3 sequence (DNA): TGTGCCAGCAGTCGGACAGGGGGCTCCTCGGGGCCCCAGCATTTT.

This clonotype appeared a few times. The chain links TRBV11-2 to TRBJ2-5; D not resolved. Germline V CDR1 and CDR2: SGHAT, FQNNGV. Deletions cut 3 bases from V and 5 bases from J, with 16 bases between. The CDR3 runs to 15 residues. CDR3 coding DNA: TGTGCCAGCAGCTTTGGAGCTCTCAACGGGGAGACCCAGTACTTC. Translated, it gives CASSFGALNGETQYF.

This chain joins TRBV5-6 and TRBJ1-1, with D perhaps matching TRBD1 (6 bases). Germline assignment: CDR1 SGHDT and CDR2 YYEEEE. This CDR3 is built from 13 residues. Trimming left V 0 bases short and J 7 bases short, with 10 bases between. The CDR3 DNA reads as TGTGCCAGCAGCTTGGCTCCACAGGGTGAAGCTTTCTTT. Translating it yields CASSLAPQGEAFF.

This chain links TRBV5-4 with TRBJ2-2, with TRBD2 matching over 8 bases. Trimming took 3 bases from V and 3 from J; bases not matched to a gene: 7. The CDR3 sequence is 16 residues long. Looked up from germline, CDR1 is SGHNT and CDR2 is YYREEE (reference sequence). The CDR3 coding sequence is TGTGCCAGCAGCTCGGTAGCGGGGAGTTACACCGGGGAGCTGTTTTTT. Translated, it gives CASSSVAGSYTGELFF. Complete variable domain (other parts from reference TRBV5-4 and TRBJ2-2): ETGVTQSPTHLIKTRGQQVTLRCSSQSGHNTVSWYQQALGQGPQFIFQYYREEENGRGNFPPRFSGLQFPNYSSELNVNALELDDSALYLCASSSVAGSYTGELFFGEGSRLTVL.

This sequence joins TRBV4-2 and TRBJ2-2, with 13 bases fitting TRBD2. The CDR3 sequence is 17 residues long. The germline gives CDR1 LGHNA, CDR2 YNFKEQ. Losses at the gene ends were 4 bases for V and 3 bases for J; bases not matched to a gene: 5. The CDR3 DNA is TGTGCCAGCAGCCCTACTAGCGGGGGGGCCCACACCGGGGAGCTGTTTTTT. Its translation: CASSPTSGGAHTGELFF.

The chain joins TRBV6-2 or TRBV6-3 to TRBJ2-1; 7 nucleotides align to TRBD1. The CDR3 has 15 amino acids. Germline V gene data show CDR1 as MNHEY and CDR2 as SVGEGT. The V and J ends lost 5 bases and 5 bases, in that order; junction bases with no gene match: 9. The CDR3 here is CASSRDSPFNNEQFF. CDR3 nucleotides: TGTGCCAGCAGTCGGGACAGCCCTTTTAACAATGAGCAGTTCTTC.

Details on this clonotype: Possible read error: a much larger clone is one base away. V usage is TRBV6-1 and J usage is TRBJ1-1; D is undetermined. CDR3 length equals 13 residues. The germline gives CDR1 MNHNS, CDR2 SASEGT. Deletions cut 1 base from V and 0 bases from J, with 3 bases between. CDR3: CASSEVMNTEAFF. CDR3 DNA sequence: TGTGCCAGCAGTGAAGTCATGAACACTGAAGCTTTCTTT.

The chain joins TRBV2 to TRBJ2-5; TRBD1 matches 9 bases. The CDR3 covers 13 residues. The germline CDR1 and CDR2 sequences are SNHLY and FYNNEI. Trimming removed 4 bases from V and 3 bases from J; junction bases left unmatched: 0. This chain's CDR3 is CASSGTGEETQYF. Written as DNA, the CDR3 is TGTGCCAGCAGTGGGACAGGGGAAGAGACCCAGTACTTC.

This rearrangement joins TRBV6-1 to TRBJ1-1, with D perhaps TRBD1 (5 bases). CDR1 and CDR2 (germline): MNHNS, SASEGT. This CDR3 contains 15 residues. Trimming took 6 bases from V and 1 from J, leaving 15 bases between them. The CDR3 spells CASRTPGRRNTEAFF. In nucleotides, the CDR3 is TGTGCCAGCAGGACTCCGGGACGGAGGAACACTGAAGCTTTCTTT.

CDR3 DNA: TGCAGTGCTAGTCTAGCTATGGTCGAGACCCAGTACTTC. This codes for CSASLAMVETQYF. The chain couples TRBV20-1 to TRBJ2-5; weak D call: TRBD2 (5 bases). V was cut by 3 bases and J by 5 bases, with 13 bases left in between. The CDR3 length is 13 residues. From germline, CDR1 is DFQATT and CDR2 SNEGSKA (reference sequence).

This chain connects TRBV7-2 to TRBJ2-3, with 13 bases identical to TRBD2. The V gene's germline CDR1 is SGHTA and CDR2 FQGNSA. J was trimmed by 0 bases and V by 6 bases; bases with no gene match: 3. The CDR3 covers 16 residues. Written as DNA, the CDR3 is TGTGCCAGCAGGAGGGGACTAGCGGGGAGCACAGATACGCAGTATTTT. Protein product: CASRRGLAGSTDTQYF. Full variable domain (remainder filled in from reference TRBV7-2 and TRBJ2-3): GAGVSQSPSNKVTEKGKDVELRCDPISGHTALYWYRQSLGQGLEFLIYFQGNSAPDKSGLPSDRFSAERTGGSVSTLTIQRTQQEDSAVYLCASRRGLAGSTDTQYFGPGTRLTVL.